These 25 T cell receptor beta chains were sequenced from one sample in a study of blood T cell repertoires in COVID-19. The data were produced by immunoSEQ multiplex PCR, yet TCRdb's version contains in-frame clones alone and is incomplete. The sample has 150,000 to 200,000 clones, approximately 80% seen once. Source material: peripheral blood. Source of these receptors: a human donor in a cohort sampled during active COVID-19.

The chain carries TRBV6-6 and TRBJ1-1; D gene unclear. Germline loops: CDR1 MNHNY, CDR2 SVGAGI (reference sequence). The CDR3 has 11 amino acids. Trimming shortened V by 9 bases and J by 4 bases, and 9 bases separated the two germline ends. Written as DNA, the CDR3 is TGTGCCAGTTTCCCCGGCACTGAAGCTTTCTTT. Protein: CASFPGTEAFF.

The chain employs TRBV9 and TRBJ2-7; TRBD2 agrees at 13 bases. The junction had 1 base not matched to a gene; V was cut back by 0 bases and J by 4 bases. CDR1 and CDR2 from the germline V gene are SGDLS and YYNGEE. The CDR3 is 15 amino acids. The CDR3 region has the DNA TGTGCCAGCAGCGTAGGGACTAGCGGGAGTTACGAGCAGTACTTC. Amino acid sequence: CASSVGTSGSYEQYF.

V and J are TRBV5-1 and TRBJ2-5; the D is unclear. Trimming removed 4 bases from V and 1 base from J, with 5 bases in between. Germline V gene sequence: CDR1 SGHRS, CDR2 YFSETQ. This CDR3 is built from 12 residues. CDR3 protein: CASSIFQETQYF. The DNA of the CDR3 is TGCGCCAGCAGCATATTCCAAGAGACCCAGTACTTC.

This rearrangement joins TRBV27 to TRBJ2-2, with 7 bases lining up with TRBD1. Germline CDR1 reads MNHEY; CDR2 reads SMNVEV (reference sequence). The CDR3 runs 14 residues. Unmatched junction bases numbered 8, after V lost 6 bases and J lost 7 bases. In nucleotides, the CDR3 is TGTGCCAGCAGCCACGACAGGGTTCGCGGGGAGCTGTTTTTT. It is translated as CASSHDRVRGELFF.

This clone was counted a few times. This sequence joins TRBV6-5 and TRBJ1-4, with D tentatively TRBD1 (6 bases). CDR1 is MNHEY, CDR2 SVGAGI, per germline. The CDR3 spans 11 residues. V shed 6 bases and J shed 13 bases, with 12 bases lying between them. The CDR3 bases are TGTGCCAGCAGGGGCCAGGGGAGACTGTTTTTT. Translated: CASRGQGRLFF.

A single count supports this clone. CDR3: CASSSGGYTF. CDR3 coding DNA: TGTGCCAGCAGTTCGGGGGGCTACACCTTC. The chain couples TRBV28 to TRBJ1-2; D remains unclear. V shed 4 bases and J shed 8 bases, with 5 bases lying between them. The CDR3 has 10 residues. The germline V gene has CDR1 MDHEN and CDR2 SYDVKM.

This clone was picked up a small number of times. J is TRBJ2-7 and V is TRBV27, with TRBD2 matching 7 bases. V lost 7 bases to trimming and J lost 2 bases; unmatched junction nucleotides: 14. In germline, CDR1 is MNHEY, CDR2 SMNVEV (reference sequence). This CDR3 is 16 amino acids long. CDR3 residues: CASNPGWVGTTYEQYF. DNA of the CDR3: TGTGCCAGCAATCCAGGGTGGGTAGGGACTACCTACGAGCAGTACTTC.

This clone has a count of ten or more. The chain has TRBV6-5 and TRBJ1-3, with D hard to call. This CDR3 has 14 residues. The germline V and J ends were trimmed by 7 bases and 0 bases, with 10 bases remaining between them. In germline, CDR1 is MNHEY, CDR2 SVGAGI. Written as DNA, the CDR3 is TGTGCCAGCATCCGCGGGCCCTCTGGAAACACCATATATTTT. Encoded protein: CASIRGPSGNTIYF.

The chain recombines TRBV6-6 with TRBJ2-5; weak D call: TRBD1 (6 bases). Trimming cost V 5 bases and J 1 base, with 17 bases left between them. CDR1 and CDR2 (germline): MNHNY, SVGAGI (reference sequence). The CDR3 covers 16 residues. CDR3 loop: CASSPGTLGFQETQYF. The CDR3 bases are TGTGCCAGCAGTCCCGGGACACTTGGGTTCCAAGAGACCCAGTACTTC.

The V call is TRBV1, the J call TRBJ2-2; the D call in the table, TRBD2, was not verified against the DNA. TRBV1 is flagged as a pseudogene. The CDR3 is 15 residues long. DNA for the CDR3: TGCACCAGCAGAAGAGCGGGAGGGTACACCGGGGAGCTGTTTTTT. Protein product: CTSRRAGGYTGELFF.

A remark on this clone: No DNA is shown, since the ends of the CDR3 on it are uncertain; the CDR3 is the one TCRdb lists. The chain combines TRBV1 with TRBJ2-1; the table's TRBD2 call for D was not verified on the DNA. TRBV1 represents a pseudogene. The CDR3 sequence runs 16 residues, both termini included. CDR3 sequence: CTSPVGRGASYNEQFF.

This chain joins TRBV5-4 and TRBJ1-2; possibly TRBD1 for D (6 bases). Germline V CDR1 and CDR2: SGHNT, YYREEE (reference sequence). V lost 0 bases and J 5 bases, leaving 11 bases between the germline ends. The CDR3 has 14 residues. CDR3 in amino acids: CASSLEAGEYGYTF. CDR3 coding DNA: TGTGCCAGCAGCTTGGAGGCAGGGGAATATGGCTACACCTTC.

The rearrangement joins TRBV7-6 to TRBJ1-1, with a tentative D call TRBD1 (6 bases). The V gene's germline CDR1 is SGHVS and CDR2 FNYEAQ. V was trimmed by 1 base and J by 1 base, leaving 13 bases between them. The CDR3 is made up of 16 amino acids. The CDR3 bases are TGTGCCAGCAGCTTAGTCTCGACAGGCCAGAACACTGAAGCTTTCTTT. Its protein product is CASSLVSTGQNTEAFF.

The genes are TRBV3-1 (or the pseudogene TRBV3-2) and TRBJ2-1; 12 nucleotides line up with TRBD2. In germline, CDR1 is LGHDT, CDR2 YNNKEL (reference sequence). The CDR3 is 15 residues long. Losses at the gene ends were 4 bases for V and 7 bases for J; bases not matched to a gene: 5. CDR3 in amino acids: CASSLGTSGLNEQFF. DNA of the CDR3: TGTGCCAGCAGCCTGGGGACTAGCGGGCTGAATGAGCAGTTCTTC.

The CDR3 sequence is CASSYLAGGIYEQYF. The CDR3 region has the DNA TGTGCCAGCAGTTACTTAGCGGGAGGTATATACGAGCAGTACTTC. This chain connects TRBV6-2 or TRBV6-3 to TRBJ2-7; TRBD2 agrees at 10 bases. This CDR3 region has 15 residues. Germline V CDR1 and CDR2: MNHEY, SVGEGT. The V and J ends lost 1 base and 4 bases, in that order; junction bases with no gene match: 4.

V is TRBV28 and J is TRBJ1-4; TRBD1 is a possible D gene (6 bases). The CDR3 sequence is 16 residues long. V was pared by 6 bases and J by 2 bases, with 16 bases between. Germline V gene sequence: CDR1 MDHEN, CDR2 SYDVKM. The CDR3 nucleotides are TGTGCCAGCAGCCCGGGGCGGGGGGCGACTAATGAAAAACTGTTTTTT. This encodes CASSPGRGATNEKLFF.

The V call is TRBV9, the J call TRBJ2-7, with TRBD2 as a possible D gene (5 bases). CDR1 is SGDLS and CDR2 is YYNGEE in the germline V gene. CDR3 size: 14 residues. Trimming removed 2 bases at V and 0 bases at J, with 9 bases between. CDR3 bases: TGTGCCAGCAGCGTTCTGGACTCCTCCTACGAGCAGTACTTC. Its translation is CASSVLDSSYEQYF.

The chain combines TRBV19 with TRBJ1-2; no reliable D call. Germline values: CDR1 LNHDA, CDR2 SQIVND (reference sequence). V lost 5 bases and J 3 bases, leaving 16 bases between the germline ends. The CDR3 runs to 15 residues. The CDR3 is CASSVSSGYDYGYTF. In DNA form, the CDR3 reads TGTGCCAGTAGTGTCTCGTCGGGGTACGACTATGGCTACACCTTC.

Comments on this clone: Other DNA sequences in the same sample also yield this CDR3. The CDR3 loop reads CASSVDPGSSYEQYF. Here the CDR3 DNA reads TGTGCCAGCAGCGTAGACCCCGGGAGCTCCTACGAGCAGTACTTC. V usage is TRBV9 and J usage is TRBJ2-7; maybe TRBD2 (6 bases). Germline V gene sequence: CDR1 SGDLS, CDR2 YYNGEE. V was trimmed by 0 bases and J by 0 bases, leaving 10 bases between them. There are 15 residues in the CDR3.

The chain is built from TRBV11-2 and TRBJ2-3, with TRBD2 matching over 9 bases. J was trimmed by 0 bases and V by 1 base; bases with no gene match: 8. CDR3 length: 18 residues. Germline CDR1 and CDR2: SGHAT and FQNNGV. Written as DNA, the CDR3 is TGTGCCAGCAGCTTAGTTCTAGCGGGATCCGGTAGCACAGATACGCAGTATTTT. Residues: CASSLVLAGSGSTDTQYF.

The rearrangement joins TRBV30 to TRBJ2-2; D is unresolved. Trimming removed 0 bases from V and 5 bases from J, with 7 bases in between. Germline lookup yields CDR1 GTSNPN and CDR2 SVGIG (reference sequence). The CDR3 loop spans 13 amino acids. DNA of the CDR3: TGTGCCTGGAGTGTAGCCCGAACCGGGGAGCTGTTTTTT. Amino acids: CAWSVARTGELFF.

V and J are TRBV7-9 and TRBJ2-5; TRBD1 agrees at 8 bases. Germline V CDR1 and CDR2: SEHNR, FQNEAQ (reference sequence). CDR3 length equals 14 residues. The J segment lost 1 base and the V segment lost 7 bases, leaving 5 bases of the junction unmatched. CDR3 nucleotide sequence: TGTGCCAGCACACAGGACAGGGTCCAAGAGACCCAGTACTTC. As protein: CASTQDRVQETQYF.

V is TRBV6-5 and J is TRBJ2-7; 11 nucleotides agree with TRBD2. Germline V gives CDR1 MNHEY, CDR2 SVGAGI. The CDR3 extends over 14 amino acids. The V segment lost 8 bases and the J segment 3 bases; nucleotides outside the gene matches: 6. CDR3 DNA sequence: TGTGCCAGCGAACCTGGGACTAGCGGCTACGAGCAGTACTTC. As protein: CASEPGTSGYEQYF.

This clone was counted a few times. V is TRBV10-1 and J is TRBJ2-1; TRBD2 aligns across 8 bases. Per the germline V gene, CDR1 is WNHNN and CDR2 is SYGVQD (reference sequence). Unmatched junction bases numbered 10, after V lost 6 bases and J lost 6 bases. This CDR3 region has 15 residues. The CDR3 bases are TGCGCCAGCAGCCCTGGAAGCGGGAGTATCAATGAGCAGTTCTTC. This sequence encodes CASSPGSGSINEQFF.

This chain joins TRBV21-1 and TRBJ2-7; TRBD1, the table's D call, was not compared with the DNA. TRBV21-1 is a recognized pseudogene. The CDR3 consists of 20 residues. The CDR3 sequence is CASSKPGGWTGFSNGYEQYF. The CDR3 DNA reads TGTGCCAGCAGCAAACCGGGTGGCTGGACAGGGTTCTCGAATGGCTACGAGCAGTACTTC.